Below, one TCR beta chain is given with its context. This clonotype occurred a few times. No cognate antigen has been identified for it. Nothing much larger sits one base from this clone, and base qualities are not available. The entry originates in a study of neurological immune-mediated disorders (dated by TCRdb to the late 2010s). The study in broad terms: Among the approximately 35 multiple sclerosis patients, relapsing-remitting MS accounted for around 30 and secondary progressive MS accounted for 3. Longitudinal samples, technical triplicates and paired sorted CD4+ and CD8+ T-cell subsets, alongside PBMC samples, were included among the approximately 100 TCR-beta libraries. The study compared peripheral blood TCR-beta repertoires of HTLV-I-associated myelopathy (HAM/TSP) patients, multiple sclerosis patients and healthy controls using UMI-based sequencing. Of the 68 subjects in the cohort, some 15 were HAM/TSP patients, some 34 were multiple sclerosis patients, and some 20 were healthy controls. The full study reports these points: Across subjects, expanded clones never shared an identical CDR3 amino acid sequence, which suggests that the TCR-beta repertoires in every group were private. The MS cluster showed no association with clinical or MRI features, and the authors stated that larger cohorts are needed. Phylogenetic analysis grouped repertoires from 18 of 34 MS patients into a cluster of related CDR3 sequences, suggesting a possible repertoire-level signature. TCR clonal expansion was greatest in HAM/TSP patients and smallest in MS patients, who ranked below even healthy controls.

For unsorted PBMC libraries, 2 million PBMCs were used after storage in RNAlater at -80 degrees C until RNA extraction. The multiple sclerosis patients were enrolled in a US clinical protocol that used magnetic resonance imaging to evaluate disease progression. PBMCs were separated from peripheral blood using Ficoll-Hypaque density gradient centrifugation and then cryopreserved in liquid nitrogen. Compared with germline, V lacks 0 bases and J lacks 0 bases; bases without a gene match: 2. CDR1 and CDR2 (DFQATT, SNEGSKA) derive from the germline V gene (reference sequence). The CDR3 holds 14 amino acids from the cysteine to the phenylalanine. The retained sequence is limited to the CDR3, 42 bases, with the frame set at the first base. cDNA synthesis used template-switch 5'RACE with a primer carrying a 10-nucleotide random unique molecular identifier tagging each TCR transcript. Every sequencing run yielded over 170 million TCR-beta sequences covering 15-18 subjects. The RNeasy kit was used for extraction of total RNA. TCR-beta VDJ regions were amplified with primers for the TCR constant region and the 5'RACE anchor, using the KAPA Real-time Library Amplification kit. Sample indexes and Illumina adaptors were added in a first PCR, and a second PCR then increased library yield. After Ampure bead purification, the TCR product of roughly 650 bp was size-selected on a 2% E-gel SizeSelection system. Before pooling, library quality was assessed on a Bioanalyzer, concentration was determined with Qubit, and library quantification was performed with the Kapa Library Quantification kit. An Illumina HiSeq 2500 sequenced the libraries paired-end 2 x 150 bp. To increase sequence diversity, about 23-32% phiX was spiked into each library pool. In the paper's pipeline: Quality-filtered reads were processed with the UMI-based MiGEC pipeline, which removed over 75% of raw TCR sequences during error correction. IMGT germline references were used for aligning VDJ genes, and each clonotype was defined as a unique CDR3 amino acid sequence together with its V-J genes. Clonal expansion, Shannon diversity, and CDR3 relatedness (CalcPairwiseDistances, ClusterSamples) were evaluated with VDJtools, and phylogenetic trees were built with CLCbio workbench. Clones with at least 8 unique UMIs were defined as expanded, with this threshold being based on coefficient-of-variation modelling across technical triplicates. Starting from the raw public reads, TCRdb applied fastp trimming at Q25, assembled clones with MiXCR and retained in-frame beta chains. Duplicate CDR3 protein sequences are folded into a single record with the most common DNA and genes. The authors' filters were not applied to this entry. Present in this sample are roughly 65,000 distinct CDR3 sequences, roughly 5% of which were seen just once. The ten largest make up about 6% of the sample.

Material: PBMCs. This clonotype originated in a human donor with multiple sclerosis. The donor label of this sample is uncertain. The chain is assembled from TRBV20-1 and TRBJ2-7; the junction holds 7 bases that match TRBD1. The bases read TGCAGTGCTAGAGAAGCAGGGGGCTCCTACGAGCAGTACTTC. This is translated as CSAREAGGSYEQYF.